This entry features one T cell receptor beta chain sequence. Its antigen is not known. The data were taken from a study of PD-1 blockade in classical Hodgkin lymphoma. Notes on the study in general: Exclusion covered patients beginning nivolumab under 1 year post-ASCT.

Some clones are missing from TCRdb's copy, which holds only in-frame ones; the method was immunoSEQ multiplex PCR. Among around 13,000 clones, about 78% were seen once, and the ten largest hold roughly 23%. All patients relapsed after autologous stem cell transplantation, and brentuximab vedotin exposure varied. The TCR was taken from a human donor with classical Hodgkin lymphoma. This sample comprised peripheral blood mononuclear cells (PBMCs), obtained before the second cycle of nivolumab.

CDR3 protein: CASSSSFGPQETQYF. The CDR3 region has the DNA TGTGCCAGCAGCTCCAGCTTCGGGCCACAAGAGACCCAGTACTTC. The rearrangement links TRBV7-9 to TRBJ2-5, with D hard to call. The CDR3 is made up of 15 amino acids. Trimming removed 4 bases from V and 2 bases from J, with 14 bases in between. Germline values: CDR1 SEHNR, CDR2 FQNEAQ (reference sequence).